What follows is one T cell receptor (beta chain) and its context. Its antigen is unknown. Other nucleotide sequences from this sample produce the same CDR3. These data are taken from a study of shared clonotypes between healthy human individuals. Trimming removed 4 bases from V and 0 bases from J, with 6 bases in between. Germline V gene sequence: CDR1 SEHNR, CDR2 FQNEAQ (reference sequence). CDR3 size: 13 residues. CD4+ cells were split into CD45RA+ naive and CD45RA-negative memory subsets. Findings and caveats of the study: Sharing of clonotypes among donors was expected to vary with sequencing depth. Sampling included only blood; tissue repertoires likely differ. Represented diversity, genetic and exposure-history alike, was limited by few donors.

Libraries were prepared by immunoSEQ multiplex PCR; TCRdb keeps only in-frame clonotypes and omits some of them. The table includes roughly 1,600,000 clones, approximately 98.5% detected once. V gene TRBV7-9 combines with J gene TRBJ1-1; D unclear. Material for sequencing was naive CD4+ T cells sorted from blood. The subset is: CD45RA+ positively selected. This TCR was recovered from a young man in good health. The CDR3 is CASSSEMNTEAFF. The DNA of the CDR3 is TGTGCCAGCAGCTCGGAAATGAACACTGAAGCTTTCTTT.